This T cell receptor (beta chain) stems from a study of T cell clonality in common variable immunodeficiency. Regarding the study as a whole: Shared TCRbeta clones were fewer between CVID subjects than controls. Compared with healthy controls, CVID subjects showed increased TCRbeta clonality, mostly in about a third.

V was cut by 2 bases and J by 9 bases, with 8 bases left in between. Germline CDR1 reads LNHNV; CDR2 reads YYDKDF (reference sequence). The CDR3 covers 13 residues. This clone was picked up many times. Its matching antigen is unknown. Read sequence stops 3 residues before the CDR3 end, and the germline J gene provides the missing end. Sequencing was performed with immunoSEQ multiplex PCR; in TCRdb, only in-frame clones are kept and a portion is missing. The sample contains around 50,000 clones, none of them singletons. This TCR came from a person aged 18 to 75 in good health. The rearrangement links TRBV15 to TRBJ1-6; D perhaps matches TRBD1 (5 bases). Sequencing was performed on peripheral blood mononuclear cells. The sequenced part of the CDR3 DNA is TGTGCCACCAGCAGAACAGGAGTTTCACCC. Translating it yields CATSRTGVSP. The complete CDR3 sequence is CATSRTGVSPLHF.